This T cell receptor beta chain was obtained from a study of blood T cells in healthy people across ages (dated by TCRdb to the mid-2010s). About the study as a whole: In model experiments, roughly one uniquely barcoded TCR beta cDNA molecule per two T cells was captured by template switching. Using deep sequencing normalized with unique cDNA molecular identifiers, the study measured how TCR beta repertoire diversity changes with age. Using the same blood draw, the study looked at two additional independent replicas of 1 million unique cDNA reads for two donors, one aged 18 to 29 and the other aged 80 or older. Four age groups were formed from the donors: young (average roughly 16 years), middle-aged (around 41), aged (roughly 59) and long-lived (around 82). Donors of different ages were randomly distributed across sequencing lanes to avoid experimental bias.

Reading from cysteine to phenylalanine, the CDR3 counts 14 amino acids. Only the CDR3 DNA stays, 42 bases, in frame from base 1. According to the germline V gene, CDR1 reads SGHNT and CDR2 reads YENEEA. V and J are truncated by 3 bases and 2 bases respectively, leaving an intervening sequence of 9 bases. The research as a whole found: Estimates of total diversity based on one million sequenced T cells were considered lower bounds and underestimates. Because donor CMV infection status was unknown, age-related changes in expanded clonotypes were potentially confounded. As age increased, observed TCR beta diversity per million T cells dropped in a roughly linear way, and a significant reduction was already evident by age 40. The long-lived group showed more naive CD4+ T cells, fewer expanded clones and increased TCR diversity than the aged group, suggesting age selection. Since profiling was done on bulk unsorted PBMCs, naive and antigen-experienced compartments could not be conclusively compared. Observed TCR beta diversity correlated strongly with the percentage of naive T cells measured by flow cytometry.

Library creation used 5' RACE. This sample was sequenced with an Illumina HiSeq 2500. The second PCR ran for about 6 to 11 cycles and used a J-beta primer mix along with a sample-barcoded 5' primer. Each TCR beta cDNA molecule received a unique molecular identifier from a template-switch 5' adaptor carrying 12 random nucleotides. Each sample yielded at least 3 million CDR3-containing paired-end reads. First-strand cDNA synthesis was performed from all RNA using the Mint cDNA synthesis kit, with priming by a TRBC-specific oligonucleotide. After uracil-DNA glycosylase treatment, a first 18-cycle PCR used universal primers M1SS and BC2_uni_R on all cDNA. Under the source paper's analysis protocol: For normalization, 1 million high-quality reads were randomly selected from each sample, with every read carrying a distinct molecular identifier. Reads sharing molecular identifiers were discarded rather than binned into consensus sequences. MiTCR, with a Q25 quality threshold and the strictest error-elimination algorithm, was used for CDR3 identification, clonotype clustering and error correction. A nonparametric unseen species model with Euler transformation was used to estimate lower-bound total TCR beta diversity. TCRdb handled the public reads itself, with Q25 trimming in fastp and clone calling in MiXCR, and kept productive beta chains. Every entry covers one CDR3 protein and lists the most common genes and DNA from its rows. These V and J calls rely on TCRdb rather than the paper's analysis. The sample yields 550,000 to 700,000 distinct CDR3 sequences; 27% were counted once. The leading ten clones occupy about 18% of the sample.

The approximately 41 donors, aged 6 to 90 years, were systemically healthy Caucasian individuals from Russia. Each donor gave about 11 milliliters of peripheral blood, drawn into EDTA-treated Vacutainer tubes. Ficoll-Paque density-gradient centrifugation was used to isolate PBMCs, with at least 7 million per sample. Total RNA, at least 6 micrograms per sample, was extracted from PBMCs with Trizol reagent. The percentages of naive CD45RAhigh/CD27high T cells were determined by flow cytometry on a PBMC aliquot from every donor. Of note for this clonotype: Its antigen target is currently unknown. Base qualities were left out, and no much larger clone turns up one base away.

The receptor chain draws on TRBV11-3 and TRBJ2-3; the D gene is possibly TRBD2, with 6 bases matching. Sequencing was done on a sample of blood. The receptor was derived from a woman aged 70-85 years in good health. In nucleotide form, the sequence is TGTGCCAGCAGCTTGGGGGGTCACACAGATACGCAGTATTTT. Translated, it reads CASSLGGHTDTQYF. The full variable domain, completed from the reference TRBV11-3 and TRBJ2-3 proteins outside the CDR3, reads EAGVVQSPRYKIIEKKQPVAFWCNPISGHNTLYWYLQNLGQGPELLIRYENEEAVDDSQLPKDRFSAERLKGVDSTLKIQPAELGDSAVYLCASSLGGHTDTQYFGPGTRLTVL.